This T cell receptor (beta chain) was captured by sequencing in a study of shared T cell receptors in the human thymus (dated by TCRdb to the early 2020s). Looking at the study overall: The study examined how the human thymus generates shared, self-reactive T-cell receptor alpha chains.

The table lists this clone with a count of one. The antigen this receptor binds is unknown. Within one base of it there is no much larger clone, and no base qualities were kept. Libraries were prepared through the immunoSEQ multiplex PCR assay. The table was pulled from immuneACCESS by TCRdb, which kept in-frame rearrangements only. Such tables lose some clones; where checked, under half of the loss comes from unresolved V genes, and the rest has no known cause. For this sample the table gives approximately 730,000 clones, of which around 85% were detected only once. The top ten hold more than 0.008% of the sample. CDR1 and CDR2 were assigned from the germline V gene as MDHEN and SYDVKM. The germline ends are 20 bases apart after V is trimmed by 3 bases and J by 8 bases. The CDR3 starts with the cysteine, ends with the phenylalanine, and has 16 residues. This entry keeps only the CDR3 DNA: 48 bases, framed from base 1.

The data also belong to a second study, concerning human thymus T cells. The second study's paper adds: Immunologically healthy infants undergoing open corrective cardiac surgery for congenital heart defects in Finland were used as donors. Thymus tissue was obtained as surgical resects removed during corrective cardiac surgery. Biased V and J gene segment usage appeared to be present in both thymic and peripheral blood repertoires. The related research reported highly overlapping thymic TCR repertoires among unrelated individuals. The study used 7 to 9 infant thymus samples plus four related peripheral blood samples to characterize TCR alpha and beta repertoires. Donor ages ranging from about 6 to 250 days were recorded, and several male and a couple of female infants were included in the cohort. Thymocytes were mechanically released from the tissue and were stored as pellets of 10-30 million cells at -70 degrees C. A QIAsymphony instrument was used to extract genomic DNA from the frozen cell pellets. The immunoSEQ multiplex PCR assay was used to amplify the TCRB and TCRAD loci from a standardized amount of quality-controlled genomic DNA. The amplicons covered the V(D)J region and were long enough to include the CDR3 and to identify the V and J genes. Through the commercial immunoSEQ service, the amplicons were sequenced on an Illumina platform. Corrections for primer bias and sequencing errors followed previously described methods, while TCRAD and TCRB definitions were based on the IMGT database. Repertoires were analysed with immunoSEQ Analyzer 3.0 and VDJTools, covering basic statistics, V/J segment usage, diversity estimates, rarefaction and pairwise overlap. Diversity was estimated with Chao1, ChaoE, Efron-Thisted, Shannon and inverse Simpson indices, and also on datasets down-sampled to the smallest sample. For repertoire overlap, CDR3 nucleotide sequence, V gene and J gene had to match strictly, and clustering was done by Jaccard-based multidimensional scaling. Thymus samples yielded on average approximately 840,000 unique TCRB clonotypes, compared with 80,000 to 85,000 from blood samples.

The sequence links TRBV28 to TRBJ1-3; TRBD1 is possibly the D segment (5 matching bases). What was sequenced was thymocytes. The sequence came from a girl less than two years old with a congenital heart defect. Donor details come from another sample of the same person, matched by shared clones. DNA sequence: TGTGCCAGCAGTTTCAACTTAAGGGTTTCGGGGGACACCATATATTTT. The encoded protein is CASSFNLRVSGDTIYF.